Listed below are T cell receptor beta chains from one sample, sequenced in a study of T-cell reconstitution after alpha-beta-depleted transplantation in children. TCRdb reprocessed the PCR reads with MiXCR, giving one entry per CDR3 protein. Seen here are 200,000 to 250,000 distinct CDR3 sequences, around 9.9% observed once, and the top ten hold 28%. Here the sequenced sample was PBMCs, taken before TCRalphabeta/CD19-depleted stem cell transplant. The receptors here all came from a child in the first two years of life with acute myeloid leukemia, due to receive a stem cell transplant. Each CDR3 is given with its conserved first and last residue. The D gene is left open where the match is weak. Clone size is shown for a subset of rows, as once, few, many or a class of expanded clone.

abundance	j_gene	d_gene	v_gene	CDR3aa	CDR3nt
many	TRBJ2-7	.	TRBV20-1	CSARDRVRVYEQYF	TGCAGTGCTAGAGATAGAGTCCGGGTCTACGAGCAGTACTTC
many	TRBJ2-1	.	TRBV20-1	CSARDGNEQFF	TGCAGTGCTAGAGATGGAAATGAGCAGTTCTTC
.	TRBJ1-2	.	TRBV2	CARCGGRGGVNYNYGYTF	TGTGCCCGCTGCGGCGGGAGGGGGGGTGTAAATTATAACTATGGCTACACCTTC
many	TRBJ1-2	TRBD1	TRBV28	CASSHGQGIHYGYTF	TGTGCCAGCAGCCACGGACAGGGGATTCACTATGGCTACACCTTC
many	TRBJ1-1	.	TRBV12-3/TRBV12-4	CASSPRSGTEAFF	TGTGCCAGCAGTCCCCGGTCGGGCACTGAAGCTTTCTTT
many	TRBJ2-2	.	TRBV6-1	CATNRQAHTGELFF	TGTGCCACCAACCGTCAGGCCCACACCGGGGAGCTGTTTTTT
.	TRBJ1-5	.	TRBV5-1	CASSLDSTSNQPQHF	TGCGCCAGCAGCTTGGACTCTACGAGCAATCAGCCCCAGCATTTT
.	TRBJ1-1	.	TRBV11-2	CASSIRGRTEAFF	TGTGCCAGCAGTATCAGGGGTAGGACTGAAGCTTTCTTT
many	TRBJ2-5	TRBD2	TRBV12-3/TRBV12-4	CASSPGLAGGGSQYF	TGTGCCAGCAGTCCGGGACTAGCGGGAGGCGGGTCCCAGTACTTC
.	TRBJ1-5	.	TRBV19	CACSIMSGSNQPQHF	TGTGCCTGTAGTATCATGTCAGGGAGCAATCAGCCCCAGCATTTT
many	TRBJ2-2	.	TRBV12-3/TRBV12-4	CASSLPGELFF	TGTGCCAGCTCCCTCCCCGGGGAGCTGTTTTTT
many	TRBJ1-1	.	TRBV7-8	CASTLGAEAFF	TGTGCCAGCACCTTGGGCGCTGAAGCTTTCTTT
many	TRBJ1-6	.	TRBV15	CATSRDRAGTVSPLHF	TGTGCCACCAGCAGAGATCGGGCAGGGACCGTTTCACCCCTCCACTTT
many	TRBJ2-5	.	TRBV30	CAWSPGTQETQYF	TGTGCCTGGAGTCCCGGGACTCAAGAGACCCAGTACTTC
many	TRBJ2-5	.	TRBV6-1	CASSGVAQETQYF	TGTGCCAGCAGTGGAGTAGCCCAAGAGACCCAGTACTTC
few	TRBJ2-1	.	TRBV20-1	CSATSRGGPAYNEQFF	TGCAGTGCTACCTCACGGGGCGGGCCAGCCTACAATGAGCAGTTCTTC
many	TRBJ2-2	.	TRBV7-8	CASSLGRWNTGELFF	TGTGCCAGCAGCTTAGGACGGTGGAACACCGGGGAGCTGTTTTTT
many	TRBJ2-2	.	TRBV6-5	CASKYDRNTGELFF	TGTGCCAGCAAATATGACAGAAACACCGGGGAGCTGTTTTTT
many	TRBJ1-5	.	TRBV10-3	CAISEPDGKPQHF	TGTGCCATCAGTGAGCCGGATGGTAAGCCCCAGCATTTT
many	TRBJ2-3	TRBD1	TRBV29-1	CSVEQQGWGTDTQYF	TGCAGCGTTGAACAACAGGGGTGGGGGACAGATACGCAGTATTTT
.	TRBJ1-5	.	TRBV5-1	CASSLSEHLNQPQHF	TGCGCCAGCAGCCTGAGCGAACATCTGAATCAGCCCCAGCATTTT
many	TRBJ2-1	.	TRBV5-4	CASSLGSLSYNEQFF	TGTGCCAGCAGCTTGGGCAGCCTCTCCTACAATGAGCAGTTCTTC
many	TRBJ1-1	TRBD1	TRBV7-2	CASSDDRRTGEGF	TGTGCCAGCAGCGACGACCGAAGGACAGGGGAGGGATTT
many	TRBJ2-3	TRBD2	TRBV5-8	CASSLGLAAPDTQYF	TGTGCCAGCAGCTTGGGGCTAGCGGCCCCAGATACGCAGTATTTT
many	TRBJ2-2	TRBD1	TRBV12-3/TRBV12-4	CASSSYRGNTGELFF	TGTGCCAGCAGTTCGTACAGGGGGAACACCGGGGAGCTGTTTTTT
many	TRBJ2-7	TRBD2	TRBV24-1	CATSDPTSGSHEQYF	TGTGCCACCAGTGATCCCACTAGCGGGAGCCACGAGCAGTACTTC
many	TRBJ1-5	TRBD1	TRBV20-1	CSARVPGTVNQPQHF	TGCAGTGCTAGAGTGCCCGGGACAGTTAATCAGCCCCAGCATTTT
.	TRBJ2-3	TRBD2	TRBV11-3	CASSYSGGPGDTQYF	TGTGCCAGCAGCTATAGCGGGGGGCCGGGAGATACGCAGTATTTT
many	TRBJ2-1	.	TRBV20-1	CSALKQGAHEQFF	TGCAGTGCCCTGAAACAGGGTGCCCATGAGCAGTTCTTC
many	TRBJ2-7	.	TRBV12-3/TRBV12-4	CASSFKGYEQYF	TGTGCCAGCAGTTTTAAGGGCTACGAGCAGTACTTC
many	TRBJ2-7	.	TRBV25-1	CASSSDTPLYEQYF	TGTGCCAGCAGTTCGGACACCCCTCTCTACGAGCAGTACTTC
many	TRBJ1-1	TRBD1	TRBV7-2	CASSLPGQGNTEAFF	TGTGCCAGCAGCCTCCCGGGACAGGGGAACACTGAAGCTTTCTTT
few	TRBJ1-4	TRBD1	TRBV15	CATSREGTGPKLFF	TGTGCCACCAGCAGAGAGGGGACAGGCCCAAAACTGTTTTTT
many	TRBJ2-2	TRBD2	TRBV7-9	CASRPRGGNTGELFF	TGTGCCAGCAGGCCGCGCGGGGGTAACACCGGGGAGCTGTTTTTT
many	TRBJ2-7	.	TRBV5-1	CASSWGASGPHSYEQYF	TGCGCCAGCAGCTGGGGGGCCTCAGGGCCCCACTCCTACGAGCAGTACTTC
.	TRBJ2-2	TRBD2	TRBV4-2	CASSPGLPGGRRELFF	TGTGCCAGCAGCCCCGGACTACCGGGAGGGCGCAGGGAGCTGTTTTTT
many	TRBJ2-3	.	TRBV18	CASCYTRDTQYF	TGTGCCAGCTGCTACACGAGAGATACGCAGTATTTT
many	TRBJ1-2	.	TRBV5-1	CASRRKRDSDSQGYTF	TGCGCCAGCAGAAGAAAGCGGGACTCCGATTCGCAAGGCTACACCTTC
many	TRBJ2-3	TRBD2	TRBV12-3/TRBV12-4	CASSSSGLAAHTQYF	TGTGCCAGCAGTTCCTCGGGACTAGCGGCCCATACGCAGTATTTT
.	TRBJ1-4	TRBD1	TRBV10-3	CAIRSGGNEKLFF	TGTGCCATCAGGTCAGGGGGAAATGAAAAACTGTTTTTT
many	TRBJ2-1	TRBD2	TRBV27	CASSLAPPGLPKYNEQFF	TGTGCCAGCAGTTTGGCCCCACCGGGACTACCCAAATACAATGAGCAGTTCTTC
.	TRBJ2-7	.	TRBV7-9	CASSSFPTVHEQYF	TGTGCCAGCAGCTCATTCCCAACGGTCCACGAGCAGTACTTC
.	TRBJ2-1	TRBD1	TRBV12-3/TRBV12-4	CASSLGDRTYNEQFF	TGTGCCAGCAGTTTAGGGGACAGGACCTACAATGAGCAGTTCTTC
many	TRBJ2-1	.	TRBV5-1	CASSSVPGVKNEQFF	TGCGCCAGCAGCTCAGTGCCGGGAGTAAAGAATGAGCAGTTCTTC
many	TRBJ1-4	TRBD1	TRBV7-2	CASSLEGARGEKLFF	TGTGCCAGCAGCTTAGAGGGGGCGCGAGGTGAAAAACTGTTTTTT
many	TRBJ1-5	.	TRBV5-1	CASSLSGIGNQPQHF	TGCGCCAGCAGCCTGAGCGGTATAGGCAATCAGCCCCAGCATTTT
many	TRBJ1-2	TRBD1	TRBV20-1	CSARVGTGGGYGYTF	TGCAGTGCTAGAGTAGGGACAGGGGGTGGCTATGGCTACACCTTC